This TCR beta chain was found in a study of blood T cell repertoires in COVID-19. Study-wide background: The cDNA or gDNA used as material had been derived from T cells, B-cell-depleted T cells, or PBMCs.

As to this clone: One end of the junction fails to match germline, which may point to a read error.

Germline CDR1 and CDR2: MGHDK and SYGVNS. The CDR3 is 14 residues long. Those who participated ranged in age from roughly 18 to 89 years and resided in approximately 23 US areas. Source study methods: For nucleated cells, counts were estimated from reference gene primer amplification. TCRdb keeps only in-frame clones here, not all; method: immunoSEQ multiplex PCR. The DNA was the basis for D and trimming; V, J and clone size are from that table. The table shows hundreds of thousands of clones, with almost 85% occurring only once. The chain couples TRBV25-1 to TRBJ2-2; 9 bases fit TRBD1. The clonotype was recovered from a woman in her forties or fifties with acute COVID-19. The sequenced sample consisted of PBMCs or T cells enriched from blood (not recorded which). The CDR3 sequence: CASRGQGNAGELFF. CDR3 DNA: TGTGCCAGCCGCGGACAGGGGAACGCCGGGGAGCTGTTTTTT.